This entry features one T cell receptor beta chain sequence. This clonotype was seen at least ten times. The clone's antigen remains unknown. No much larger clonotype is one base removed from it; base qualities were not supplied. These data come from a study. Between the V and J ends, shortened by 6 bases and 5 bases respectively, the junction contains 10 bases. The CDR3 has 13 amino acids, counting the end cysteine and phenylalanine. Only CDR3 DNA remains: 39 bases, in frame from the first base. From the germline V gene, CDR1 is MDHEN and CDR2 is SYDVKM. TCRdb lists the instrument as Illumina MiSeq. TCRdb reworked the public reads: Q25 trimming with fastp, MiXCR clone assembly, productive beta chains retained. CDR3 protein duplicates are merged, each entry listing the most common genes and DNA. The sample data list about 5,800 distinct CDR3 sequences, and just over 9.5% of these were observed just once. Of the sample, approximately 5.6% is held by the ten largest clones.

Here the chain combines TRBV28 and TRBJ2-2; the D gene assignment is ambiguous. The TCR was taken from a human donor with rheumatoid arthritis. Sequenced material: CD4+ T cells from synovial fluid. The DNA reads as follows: TGTGCCAGCAGCATCCCCGGGACCGGGGAGCTGTTTTTT. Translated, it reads CASSIPGTGELFF.